This paragraph reports one TCR beta chain. The data were produced by immunoSEQ multiplex PCR, yet TCRdb's version contains in-frame clones alone and is incomplete. The repertoire holds a few hundred thousand clones, with approximately 90% as singletons. The data stem from a study of blood T cell repertoires in COVID-19. This TCR came from a woman aged 55-69 years with acute or convalescent COVID-19. The sample was peripheral blood.

CDR3 sequence: CASSNTGGPGNTIYF. CDR3 in DNA: TGTGCCAGCAGTAACACAGGGGGACCTGGAAACACCATATATTTT. The genes are TRBV7-9 and TRBJ1-3; 8 bases line up with TRBD1. J gave up 2 bases and V 6 bases, and 6 bases lay outside the gene matches. Germline V gene lookup returns CDR1 SEHNR and CDR2 FQNEAQ (reference sequence). The CDR3 totals 15 residues.